Listed here are 4 T cell receptor beta chains from one sample, sequenced in a study of shared clonotypes between healthy human individuals. The assay was immunoSEQ multiplex PCR, and TCRdb's table has in-frame clones only and misses some. The table has more than 550,000 clones, about 90% seen once. Sample: memory CD8+ T cells from PBMCs. Sample subset: CD45RO+ cells pooled with CCR7-negative TemRA cells. The source of these receptors is a man younger than 30 in good health. Some clones in this sample may be carry-over from other donors' samples.

The V and J genes are TRBV19 and TRBJ2-7; 7 bases are a match to TRBD1. The CDR3 length is 14 residues. In germline, CDR1 is LNHDA, CDR2 SQIVND (reference sequence). With V trimmed by 1 base and J by 3 bases, 3 bases remained unmatched. The DNA for the CDR3 is TGTGCCAGTAGTATAGTGGCAGGGGGCTACGAGCAGTACTTC. It is translated as CASSIVAGGYEQYF.

This rearrangement joins TRBV27 to TRBJ2-7, with D possibly called TRBD1 or TRBD2 (5 bases each). Germline assignment: CDR1 MNHEY and CDR2 SMNVEV (reference sequence). V lost 6 bases, J lost 0 bases, and 12 bases lay in between. CDR3 length: 14 residues. The CDR3 coding sequence is TGTGCCAGCAGGGGACCCATCAACTCCTACGAGCAGTACTTC. Translation: CASRGPINSYEQYF.

The V call is TRBV29-1, the J call TRBJ2-1; 8 positions agree with TRBD2. The CDR3 has 14 residues. Germline CDR1 SQVTM, CDR2 ANQGSEA. J lost 0 bases, V lost 7 bases, and 5 bases had no gene match. CDR3 sequence (DNA): TGCAGCGCCACGAGCGGGAGCTCCTACAATGAGCAGTTCTTC. Its translation: CSATSGSSYNEQFF.

The chain recombines TRBV7-8 with TRBJ2-5; 7 bases fit TRBD1. Germline lookup yields CDR1 SGHVS and CDR2 FQNEAQ. The ends lost 1 base at V and 4 bases at J; junction bases unmatched: 12. The CDR3 has 17 residues. The CDR3 sequence is CASSLEGGAWYSETQYF. The CDR3 nucleotides read TGTGCCAGCAGCTTAGAAGGGGGCGCGTGGTATTCAGAGACCCAGTACTTC.